What follows is one TCR beta chain and its context. Assay used: immunoSEQ multiplex PCR; TCRdb lists only in-frame clones, some missing. This sample has over 130,000 clones, with roughly 84% found just once. This entry is derived from a study of blood T cell repertoires in COVID-19. Germline-derived CDR1 and CDR2 are MNHEY and SMNVEV (reference sequence). With V trimmed by 5 bases and J by 6 bases, 18 bases remained unmatched. There are 18 residues in the CDR3. The genes are TRBV27 and TRBJ2-1, with 8 nucleotides matching TRBD1. The clonotype was recovered from a man between 45 and 60 years old in a cohort exposed to, infected with or recovered from COVID-19 (not recorded which). What was sequenced was PBMCs or T cells enriched from blood (not recorded which). In DNA, the CDR3 is TGTGCCAGCAGTCCCAGACAGGGGCGCGGGAAGATGGTCAATGAGCAGTTCTTC. Protein product: CASSPRQGRGKMVNEQFF.